This passage covers 19 T cell receptor beta chains from one sample sequenced in a study of patients and donors after allogeneic stem cell transplantation. MiXCR, run by TCRdb on the RT-PCR reads, gives a single entry per CDR3 protein. The sample lists 920,000 or so distinct CDR3 sequences, 18% occurring once. Sequencing input: blood, either unsorted or a sorted T cell fraction (not recorded which). The receptor set was obtained from a human donor who was either an allogeneic HSCT recipient or a stem cell or donor lymphocyte infusion donor (not recorded which). It is not recorded whose cells these are; they may come from a transplant donor.

This clonotype showed up just a few times. V gene TRBV5-6 combines with J gene TRBJ1-5; possibly TRBD1 for D (5 bases). Per the germline V gene, CDR1 is SGHDT and CDR2 is YYEEEE. This CDR3 has 15 amino acids. The ends were cut back, 2 bases at V and 5 bases at J, with 14 bases in the middle. DNA for the CDR3: TGTGCCAGCAGCTTCGGAGGGGTTACGGATCAGCCCCAGCATTTT. Amino acids: CASSFGGVTDQPQHF.

This clonotype was seen at least ten times. This chain connects TRBV12-3 or TRBV12-4 to TRBJ2-3, with TRBD1 identical over 7 bases. The CDR3 totals 14 residues. The J segment lost 2 bases and the V segment lost 4 bases, leaving 3 bases of the junction unmatched. CDR3 region: CASSSTGPTDTQYF. The CDR3 bases are TGTGCCAGCAGTTCGACAGGGCCCACAGATACGCAGTATTTT.

This clonotype was seen only a few times. The rearrangement joins TRBV3-1 to TRBJ2-7, with no clear D. Germline values: CDR1 LGHDT, CDR2 YNNKEL (reference sequence). V was clipped by 0 bases and J by 0 bases, with 9 bases between them. CDR3 length equals 15 residues. The chain's CDR3 is CASSQDLQSSYEQYF. Here the CDR3 DNA reads TGTGCCAGCAGCCAAGATTTGCAGAGCTCCTACGAGCAGTACTTC.

This clonotype came up a few times. V and J are TRBV10-3 and TRBJ1-5, with D possibly being TRBD1 (6 bases). The V end was cut by 8 bases, the J end by 9 bases, with 26 bases between. Looked up from germline, CDR1 is ENHRY and CDR2 is SYGVKD. The length of the CDR3 is 16 residues. The CDR3 reads CAIGSGAPREMGPQHF. The CDR3 region has the DNA TGTGCCATCGGGTCAGGGGCCCCTCGAGAAATGGGGCCCCAGCATTTT.

The gene calls are TRBV7-2 and TRBJ2-3; TRBD2 aligns across 9 bases. The J segment lost 5 bases and the V segment lost 3 bases, leaving 12 bases of the junction unmatched. Germline V gives CDR1 SGHTA, CDR2 FQGNSA. The CDR3 spans 17 residues. The DNA for the CDR3 is TGTGCCAGCAGCTTGGTCGGGGCGGGAGGGCGAAGAGATACGCAGTATTTT. Amino acid sequence: CASSLVGAGGRRDTQYF.

This rearrangement joins TRBV3-1 to TRBJ2-3; 9 bases agree with TRBD2. This CDR3 contains 16 residues. V shed 1 base, J shed 3 bases, and the junction held 5 bases outside the gene matches. CDR1 LGHDT and CDR2 YNNKEL come from the germline V gene (reference sequence). Here the CDR3 DNA reads TGTGCCAGCAGCCAAGTGGTAGCGGGAGCTACAGATACGCAGTATTTT. Amino acid sequence: CASSQVVAGATDTQYF.

The rearrangement joins TRBV5-8 to TRBJ1-1; D may be TRBD1 (6 bases). The CDR3 has 16 amino acids. V was trimmed by 4 bases and J by 0 bases, leaving 16 bases between them. In germline, CDR1 is SGHTS, CDR2 YDEGEE. CDR3 DNA sequence: TGTGCCAGCAGCACGCGGACAGTCCTAATGAACACTGAAGCTTTCTTT. Translated, it gives CASSTRTVLMNTEAFF. Full variable domain (rest looked up from reference TRBV5-8 and TRBJ1-1): EAGVTQSPTHLIKTRGQQATLRCSPISGHTSVYWYQQALGLGLQFLLWYDEGEERNRGNFPPRFSGRQFPNYSSELNVNALELEDSALYLCASSTRTVLMNTEAFFGQGTRLTVV.

CDR3 sequence reads: CASSSGQATSYEQYF. The CDR3 nucleotides are TGTGCCAGCTCCTCCGGACAAGCGACCTCCTACGAGCAGTACTTC. The chain recombines TRBV18 with TRBJ2-7; possibly TRBD1 for D (5 bases). This CDR3 has 15 amino acids. V dropped 6 bases and J dropped 0 bases, with 15 bases sitting between them. Germline CDR1 and CDR2: KGHSH and LQKENI. The complete variable domain, with remaining parts taken from reference TRBV18 and TRBJ2-7, reads NAGVMQNPRHLVRRRGQEARLRCSPMKGHSHVYWYRQLPEEGLKFMVYLQKENIIDESGMPKERFSAEFPKEGPSILRIQQVVRGDSAAYFCASSSGQATSYEQYFGPGTRLTVT.

This clonotype has just a few counts. The V gene is TRBV15, the J gene TRBJ1-2, with 7 bases matching TRBD1. CDR1 and CDR2 from the germline V gene are LNHNV and YYDKDF (reference sequence). With V trimmed by 4 bases and J by 1 base, 6 bases remained unmatched. The CDR3 spans 15 residues. The CDR3 nucleotides read TGTGCCACCAGCATTCAGGGGGGGGATAACTATGGCTACACCTTC. Protein product: CATSIQGGDNYGYTF.

The rearrangement joins TRBV4-2 to TRBJ2-1, with TRBD2 matching 11 bases. Germline CDR1 LGHNA, CDR2 YNFKEQ. The CDR3 sequence is 16 residues long. With 0 bases clipped from V and 5 bases from J, the junction kept 3 bases outside the gene matches. CDR3 in amino acids: CASSQDRGLADNEQFF. The DNA of the CDR3 is TGTGCCAGCAGCCAAGATAGGGGACTAGCGGACAATGAGCAGTTCTTC.

This chain uses TRBV9 with TRBJ2-3; D possibly uses TRBD1 or TRBD2 (5 bases each). The length of the CDR3 is 17 residues. Germline V gene sequence: CDR1 SGDLS, CDR2 YYNGEE. V lost 4 bases and J 7 bases, leaving 25 bases between the germline ends. The CDR3: CASSSSSLPGPNHTQYF. In nucleotides, the CDR3 is TGTGCCAGCAGCTCCTCCTCGCTCCCGGGACCAAACCATACGCAGTATTTT.

Only a few counts were recorded for this clonotype. V gene TRBV20-1 combines with J gene TRBJ2-5; no clear D gene. V lost 2 bases to trimming and J lost 5 bases, with 9 bases between them. This CDR3 comprises 12 residues. Germline values: CDR1 DFQATT, CDR2 SNEGSKA (reference sequence). The CDR3, as DNA: TGCAGTGCTAGAAGAGACCGGGAGACCCAGTACTTC. Encoded protein: CSARRDRETQYF.

In its sample, this clonotype was seen a few times. The J gene is TRBJ1-2, the V gene TRBV5-6, with D hard to call. V gave up 1 base and J gave up 11 bases, with 15 bases separating them. The CDR3 is 13 residues long. Per germline, CDR1 SGHDT and CDR2 YYEEEE. CDR3 DNA sequence: TGTGCCAGCAGCTTGCAGGAGCTGAATTTTTACACCTTC. Translated: CASSLQELNFYTF. Complete variable domain (other parts from reference TRBV5-6 and TRBJ1-2): DAGVTQSPTHLIKTRGQQVTLRCSPKSGHDTVSWYQQALGQGPQFIFQYYEEEERQRGNFPDRFSGHQFPNYSSELNVNALLLGDSALYLCASSLQELNFYTFGSGTRLTVV.

This clonotype was detected a few times. This sequence joins TRBV5-4 and TRBJ2-5; 8 bases are shared with TRBD2. Trimming at V came to 4 bases and at J to 5 bases, leaving 13 bases not matched to a gene. There are 16 residues in the CDR3. Germline V gene sequence: CDR1 SGHNT, CDR2 YYREEE (reference sequence). As DNA, the CDR3 is TGTGCCAGCAGCCCCAATCTCCCGGGAGGGAGCGAGACCCAGTACTTC. Protein: CASSPNLPGGSETQYF.

In its sample, this clonotype was seen a few times. The chain uses TRBV25-1 and TRBJ2-3, with TRBD2 as a possible D gene (5 bases). Deletions cut 2 bases from V and 0 bases from J, with 12 bases between. Germline CDR1 MGHDK, CDR2 SYGVNS. The CDR3 length is 16 residues. CDR3 nucleotide sequence: TGTGCCAGCAGTGAAAGCGGACGTCCTAGCACAGATACGCAGTATTTT. Encoded protein: CASSESGRPSTDTQYF. The complete variable domain, with remaining parts taken from reference TRBV25-1 and TRBJ2-3, reads EADIYQTPRYLVIGTGKKITLECSQTMGHDKMYWYQQDPGMELHLIHYSYGVNSTEKGDLSSESTVSRIRTEHFPLTLESARPSHTSQYLCASSESGRPSTDTQYFGPGTRLTVL.

This chain links TRBV5-1 with TRBJ1-1; D is uncertain. The length of the CDR3 is 15 residues. The V and J ends lost 0 bases and 1 base respectively, with 10 bases between them. CDR1 and CDR2 (germline): SGHRS, YFSETQ. CDR3 sequence (DNA): TGCGCCAGCAGCTTGGGCAACCCCACGAACACTGAAGCTTTCTTT. It translates to CASSLGNPTNTEAFF.

This clonotype was observed at least ten times. The CDR3, as DNA: TGCAGCGTCATACAGGGAAGTCGTAGCCAAGAGACCCAGTACTTC. Translation: CSVIQGSRSQETQYF. This sequence joins TRBV29-1 and TRBJ2-5; D perhaps matches TRBD1 (6 bases). The ends were cut back, 6 bases at V and 1 base at J, with 18 bases in the middle. CDR1 and CDR2 from the germline V gene are SQVTM and ANQGSEA. The CDR3 has 15 amino acids.

This clonotype was seen a few times. The chain couples TRBV12-3 or TRBV12-4 to TRBJ1-2; D is unclear. Trimming stripped 6 bases from V and 4 bases from J, with 15 bases between. This CDR3 has 14 residues. CDR3 DNA sequence: TGTGCCAGCAGCGCCGGACCCCTGCGCTATGGCTACACCTTC. It codes for CASSAGPLRYGYTF.

The genes are TRBV27 and TRBJ2-5; 10 bases are shared with TRBD2. The ends lost 5 bases at V and 4 bases at J; junction bases unmatched: 7. CDR3 length: 15 amino acids. The germline CDR1 and CDR2 sequences are MNHEY and SMNVEV (reference sequence). The CDR3 is CASSPLAGVTETQYF. DNA for the CDR3: TGTGCCAGCAGTCCCCTAGCGGGAGTCACAGAGACCCAGTACTTC.